This T cell receptor beta chain was observed in a study of blood T cell repertoires in COVID-19. Method: immunoSEQ multiplex PCR; TCRdb's copy keeps in-frame clones and lacks some. The sample carries around 500,000 clones, around 87% recorded once. J gave up 5 bases and V 8 bases, and 5 bases lay outside the gene matches. This CDR3 has 12 amino acids. Germline CDR1 is MNHEY and CDR2 is SVGAGI. The participants were between about 18 and 100 years old and came from under 25 US areas. The specimen sequenced was PBMCs or T cells enriched from blood (not recorded which). The chain combines TRBV6-5 with TRBJ2-7; 8 bases are shared with TRBD1. The receptor was derived from a woman in her thirties or forties who had recovered from COVID-19. The CDR3 DNA reads as TGTGCCAGCGGGCGGACAGGGCACGAGCAGTACTTC. Translating it yields CASGRTGHEQYF.